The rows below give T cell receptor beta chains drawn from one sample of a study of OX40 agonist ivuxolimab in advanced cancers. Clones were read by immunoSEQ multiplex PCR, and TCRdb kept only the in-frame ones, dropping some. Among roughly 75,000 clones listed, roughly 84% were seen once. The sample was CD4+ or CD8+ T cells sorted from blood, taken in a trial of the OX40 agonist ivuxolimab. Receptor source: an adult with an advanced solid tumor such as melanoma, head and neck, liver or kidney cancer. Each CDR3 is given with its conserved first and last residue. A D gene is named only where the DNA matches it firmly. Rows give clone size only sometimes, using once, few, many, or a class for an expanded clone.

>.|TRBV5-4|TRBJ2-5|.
TGTGCCAGCAGCTCCAGCGGGCGGGTCCGGGGGACCCAGTACTTC
CASSSSGRVRGTQYF
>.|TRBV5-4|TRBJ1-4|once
TGTGCCAGCAGCAGGGGTGGGAGTAGTAATGAAAAACTGTTTTTT
CASSRGGSSNEKLFF
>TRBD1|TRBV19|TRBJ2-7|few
TGTGCCAGTAATCCCCAAGGGACAGGGGTCCACGAGCAGTACTTC
CASNPQGTGVHEQYF
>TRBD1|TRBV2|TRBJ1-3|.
TGTGCCAGCAGTGAGACAGGGGGCAGTGGAAACACCATATATTTT
CASSETGGSGNTIYF
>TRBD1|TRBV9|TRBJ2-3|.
TGTGCCAGCAGCGTAGCCACAGGGGGCATAGGTACGCAGTATTTT
CASSVATGGIGTQYF
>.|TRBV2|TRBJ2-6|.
TGTGCCAGCAAGGTTAACTCTGGGGCCAACGTCCTGACCTTC
CASKVNSGANVLTF
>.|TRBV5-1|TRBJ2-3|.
TGCGCCAGCAGCTTGACTCCCGTCTCGGGGGCAGATACGCAGTATTTT
CASSLTPVSGADTQYF
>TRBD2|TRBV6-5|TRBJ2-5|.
TGTGCCAGCAGCCCCGCGACTAGCGGGGAGACCCAGTACTTC
CASSPATSGETQYF
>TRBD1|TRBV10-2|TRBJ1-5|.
TGCGCCAGCAGTGACCTACAGGGGGCCAATCAGCCCCAGCATTTT
CASSDLQGANQPQHF
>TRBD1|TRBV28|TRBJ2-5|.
TGTGCCAGCAGTTTTACAGGGGCGAGGTGGGAGACCCAGTACTTC
CASSFTGARWETQYF
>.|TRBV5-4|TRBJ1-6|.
TGTGCCAGCAGCTTAAAGAGCTCCTATAATTCACCCCTCTACTTT
CASSLKSSYNSPLYF
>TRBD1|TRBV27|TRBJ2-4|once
TGTGCCAGCAGTTTAAAGGGGAGACAGGGGAGGAACATTCAGTACTTC
CASSLKGRQGRNIQYF
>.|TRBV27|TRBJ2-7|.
TGTGCCAGCAGTTTTACAGGGTGGGACGAGCAGTACTTC
CASSFTGWDEQYF
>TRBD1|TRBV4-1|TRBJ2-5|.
TGCGCCAGCAGCCAAGATGGGACAGCGGAATTGGAGACCCAGTACTTC
CASSQDGTAELETQYF
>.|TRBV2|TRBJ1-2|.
TGTGCCAGCAGTGAGGAAATGGGAGCTAACTATGGCTACACCTTC
CASSEEMGANYGYTF
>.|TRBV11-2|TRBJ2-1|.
TGTGCCAGCAGCTTTGGGACCCCGAATGAGCAGTTCTTC
CASSFGTPNEQFF
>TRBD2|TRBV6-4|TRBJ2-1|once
TGTGCCAGCAAAGCGGGAGCCCTCTACAATGAGCAGTTCTTC
CASKAGALYNEQFF
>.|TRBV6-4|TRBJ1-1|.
TGTGCCAGCAGATCTACACTGATGAACACTGAAGCTTTCTTT
CASRSTLMNTEAFF
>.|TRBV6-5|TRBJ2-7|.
TGTGCCAGCAGTTACCCGGCGCGGGGCTCCTACGAGCAGTACTTC
CASSYPARGSYEQYF
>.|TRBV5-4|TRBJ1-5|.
TGTGCCAGCAGCTTGGGGAATAGCAATCAGCCCCAGCATTTT
CASSLGNSNQPQHF
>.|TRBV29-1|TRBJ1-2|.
TGCAGCGTTGAAGCTGGCCATGGCTACACCTTC
CSVEAGHGYTF
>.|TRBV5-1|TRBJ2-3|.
TGCGCCAGCAGCTTGACCCATACTAGCACAGATACGCAGTATTTT
CASSLTHTSTDTQYF
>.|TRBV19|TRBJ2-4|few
TGTGCCAGTAGTATTGGGGCGTCGGGGAACATTCAGTACTTC
CASSIGASGNIQYF
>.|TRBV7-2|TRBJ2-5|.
TGTGCCAGCAGCATGGGACGGCCGCTAATCAGGGCGGAGACCCAGTACTTC
CASSMGRPLIRAETQYF
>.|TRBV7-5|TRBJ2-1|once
TGTGTCAGAAGCAAGAGGGGGGAATCCTACAATGAGCAGTTCTTC
CVRSKRGESYNEQFF
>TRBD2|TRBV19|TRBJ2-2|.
TGTGCCAGTAGTATAGTTGCGGGAGTGGGGTTCACCGGGGAGCTGTTTTTT
CASSIVAGVGFTGELFF
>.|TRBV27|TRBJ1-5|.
TGTGCCAGCAGTTCCAAGGACAGCTTCAATCAGCCCCAGCATTTT
CASSSKDSFNQPQHF
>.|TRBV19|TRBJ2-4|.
TGTGCCAGTAGTACGCAGGGGGGACGGTTAAACATTCAGTACTTC
CASSTQGGRLNIQYF
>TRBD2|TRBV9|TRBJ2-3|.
TGTGCCAGCAGCGTAGGCGGGGGGTCCGTCGGGGATACGCAGTATTTT
CASSVGGGSVGDTQYF
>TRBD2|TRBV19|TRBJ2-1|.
TGTGCCAGTAGTATCCTAGCGGGAGGGCCCTCCGGTGCGAGTGAGCAGTTCTTC
CASSILAGGPSGASEQFF
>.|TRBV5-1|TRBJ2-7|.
TGCGCCAGCAGCCGGGACTCAGCCTACGAGCAGTACTTC
CASSRDSAYEQYF
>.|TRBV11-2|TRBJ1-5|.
TGTGCCAGCAGCTTACTGACAGCTAGCAATCAGCCCCAGCATTTT
CASSLLTASNQPQHF
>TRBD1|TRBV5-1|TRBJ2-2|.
TGCGCCAGCAGGCCGGGACAGTGGACCACCGGGGAGCTGTTTTTT
CASRPGQWTTGELFF
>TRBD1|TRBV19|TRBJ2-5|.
TGTGCCAGTAGTAAGTGGGACAGGGAAGGAGAGACCCAGTACTTC
CASSKWDREGETQYF
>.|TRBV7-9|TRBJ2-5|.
TGTGCCAGCAGCCCCCGGCATCAAGAGACCCAGTACTTC
CASSPRHQETQYF
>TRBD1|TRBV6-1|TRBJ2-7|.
TGTGCCAGTAGGACAGGGGGCGAGCAGTACTTC
CASRTGGEQYF
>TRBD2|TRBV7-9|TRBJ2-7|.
TGTGCCAGCAGCCCTTTTGGTGGGAGCGGGAGCTCCTACGAGCAGTACTTC
CASSPFGGSGSSYEQYF
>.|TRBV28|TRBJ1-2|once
TGTGCCAGCACTTCCGGCAGGATCTATGGCTACACCTTC
CASTSGRIYGYTF
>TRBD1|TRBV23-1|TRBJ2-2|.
TGCGCCAGCAGTCAAATCCGACCAGGGGGATCGGCCGGGGAGCTGTTTTTT
CASSQIRPGGSAGELFF
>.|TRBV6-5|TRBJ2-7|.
TGTGCCAGCAGTATCGACAGACACGAGCAGTACTTC
CASSIDRHEQYF
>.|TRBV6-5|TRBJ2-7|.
TGTGCCAGCAGCCGCAACTACGAGCAGTACTTC
CASSRNYEQYF
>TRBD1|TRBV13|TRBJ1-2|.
TGTGCCAGCAGCTTCCGGGACAGAACAAACTATGGCTACACCTTC
CASSFRDRTNYGYTF
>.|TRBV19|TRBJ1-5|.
TGTGCCAGTAGTATTGACGATAGACAGCCCCAGCATTTT
CASSIDDRQPQHF
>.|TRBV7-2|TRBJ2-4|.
TGTGCCAGCAGCTTAGGGTCCAGCGTTGTCGCCAAAAACATTCAGTACTTC
CASSLGSSVVAKNIQYF
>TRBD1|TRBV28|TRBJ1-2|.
TGTGCCAGCAGTCCCCCCCGGACAGGGGTGGGCTACACCTTC
CASSPPRTGVGYTF
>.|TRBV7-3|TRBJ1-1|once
TGTGCCAGCAGCCACTCAGGAGGGGCCGAAGCTTTCTTT
CASSHSGGAEAFF